A selection of T cell receptor beta chains follows, all from one sample in a study of neurological immune-mediated disorders. TCRdb reprocessed the 5' RACE reads with MiXCR, giving one entry per CDR3 protein. This table has 55,000 to 70,000 distinct CDR3 sequences, less than 6% appearing once. The sample consisted of PBMCs. These receptors all stem from a woman aged 50 to 60 with multiple sclerosis. The CDR3 runs from the conserved cysteine through the conserved F or W. The D gene is left open where the match is weak. Expanded clones are given a class, and other clones once, few, many or no size at all.

clone size	J gene	D gene	V gene	CDR3 DNA	CDR3 protein
few	TRBJ2-3	TRBD1	TRBV18	TGTGCCAGCTCACCCCCCACAGGGGGCCCTGAGCAAGATACGCAGTATTTT	CASSPPTGGPEQDTQYF
many	TRBJ2-1	NA	TRBV20-1	TGCAGTGCTATCCCTCTGGCGGGCAACTACAATGAGCAGTTCTTC	CSAIPLAGNYNEQFF
many	TRBJ2-1	NA	TRBV27	TGTGCCAGCAGTTTCGTAGACTCCTACAATGAGCAGTTCTTC	CASSFVDSYNEQFF
many	TRBJ2-5	NA	TRBV7-2	TGTGCCAGCAGCCCCCCGGGACTCCATCAAGAGACCCAGTACTTC	CASSPPGLHQETQYF
few	TRBJ2-5	NA	TRBV7-7	TGTGCTAGCAGCTTAGCTCCGCAGGGGCCCTGGACCCAGTACTTC	CASSLAPQGPWTQYF
many	TRBJ1-4	NA	TRBV7-2	TGTGCCAGCAGCTTAGCTAGGAGCCCGGAAAAACTGTTTTTT	CASSLARSPEKLFF
many	TRBJ1-2	NA	TRBV3-1	TGTGCCAGCAGCCCAAACGGGGCGTACGGCTACACCTTC	CASSPNGAYGYTF
many	TRBJ2-7	TRBD2	TRBV7-2	TGTGCCAGCACCCCTAACTCCGGGGGGGCTATGGAGCAGTACTTC	CASTPNSGGAMEQYF
many	TRBJ1-1	TRBD1	TRBV5-5	TGTGCCAGCAGCTATGGGACAGGGAATCGGGAAGCTTTCTTT	CASSYGTGNREAFF
many	TRBJ2-7	NA	TRBV20-1	TGCAGTGCTAGTTTCGATTACACCTACGAGCAGTACTTC	CSASFDYTYEQYF
NA	TRBJ2-7	NA	TRBV12-3/TRBV12-4	TGTGCCAGCAGTTTAGCAGGGGCTACCTACGAGCAGTACTTC	CASSLAGATYEQYF
many	TRBJ2-2	NA	TRBV7-9	TGTGCCAGCAGCTTAGGAACAGGAGGGGAGCTGTTTTTT	CASSLGTGGELFF
many	TRBJ1-2	NA	TRBV20-1	TGCAGTGCTGTCGACAGGATAAGTAACTATGGCTACACCTTC	CSAVDRISNYGYTF
many	TRBJ1-1	NA	TRBV6-1	TGTGCCAGCAGTGAAAGTCGGAGGCTGGAAGCTTTCTTT	CASSESRRLEAFF
many	TRBJ2-7	TRBD1	TRBV5-1	TGCGCCAGCAGTCAACCGGGGACAGGGCTCTACGAGCAGTACTTC	CASSQPGTGLYEQYF
many	TRBJ2-2	NA	TRBV7-2	TGTGCCAGCAGCCCCGGACATAACACCGGGGAGCTGTTTTTT	CASSPGHNTGELFF
many	TRBJ1-2	NA	TRBV15	TGTGCCACCAGCTCCCAGATGTTTAACTATGGCTACACCTTC	CATSSQMFNYGYTF
many	TRBJ1-1	NA	TRBV7-2	TGTGCCAGCAGCCCTAGTCTTGTCGTTGCGAACACTGAAGCTTTCTTT	CASSPSLVVANTEAFF
few	TRBJ2-5	TRBD2	TRBV7-9	TGTGCCAGCAGCTCGACTGGGGGGGACGGGGAGACCCAGTACTTC	CASSSTGGDGETQYF
many	TRBJ2-5	TRBD1	TRBV7-9	TGTGCCAGCAGTCCACAGGGGGCGGAAGAGACCCAGTACTTC	CASSPQGAEETQYF
few	TRBJ2-5	NA	TRBV7-2	TGTGCCAGCAGCCCCAGGGGAGGGTGGGAGACCCAGTACTTC	CASSPRGGWETQYF
many	TRBJ2-1	NA	TRBV12-3/TRBV12-4	TGTGCCAGCAGTTTTGAACGGAATGAGCAGTTCTTC	CASSFERNEQFF
many	TRBJ1-5	TRBD1	TRBV4-3	TGCGCCAGCAGCCAGGAGGGACAGGGAGATCAGCCCCAGCATTTT	CASSQEGQGDQPQHF
many	TRBJ2-1	TRBD1	TRBV20-1	TGCAGTGCTACTAGGGGGCGTGGGAATGAGCAGTTCTTC	CSATRGRGNEQFF
many	TRBJ1-1	NA	TRBV10-3	TGTGCCGCCTCCGTAGGGGCCACTGAAGCTTTCTTT	CAASVGATEAFF
many	TRBJ2-3	TRBD2	TRBV4-3	TGCGCCAGCAGCCAGCTAGCGGGGGCAGATACGCAGTATTTT	CASSQLAGADTQYF
many	TRBJ2-5	NA	TRBV20-1	TGCAGTGGGGAGGACCAAGAGACCCAGTACTTC	CSGEDQETQYF
many	TRBJ2-5	NA	TRBV5-1	TGCGCCAGCGGTTACTCAGGGCAAGAGACCCAGTACTTC	CASGYSGQETQYF
many	TRBJ2-3	NA	TRBV11-1	TGTGCCAGCAGCTTAGCTCCCGCCGCGGATACGCAGTATTTT	CASSLAPAADTQYF
many	TRBJ2-3	NA	TRBV7-3	TGTGCCAGCAGCCGGACAGTCCCAGGGGATACGCAGTATTTT	CASSRTVPGDTQYF
many	TRBJ1-1	TRBD1	TRBV9	TGTGCCAGCAGCGTAGGTACAGGGGGCGCAATGAACACTGAAGCTTTCTTT	CASSVGTGGAMNTEAFF
many	TRBJ2-1	NA	TRBV6-2/TRBV6-3	TGTGCCAGCAGTGGGGGGATTTTTGAGCAGTTCTTC	CASSGGIFEQFF
many	TRBJ2-1	NA	TRBV5-1	TGCGCCAGCAGCTATATCAATGAGCAGTTCTTC	CASSYINEQFF
many	TRBJ1-2	NA	TRBV29-1	TGCAGCGTTTTTACCGATGCAGCTAACTATGGCTACACCTTC	CSVFTDAANYGYTF
many	TRBJ2-5	NA	TRBV12-3/TRBV12-4	TGTGCCAGCAGTGGGTACCCGGCATTGGAGACCCAGTACTTC	CASSGYPALETQYF
many	TRBJ2-7	TRBD2	TRBV20-1	TGCAGTGCTAGAGGCAAACTAACGTGGGAGGGAGGATCCTACGAGCAGTACTTC	CSARGKLTWEGGSYEQYF
NA	TRBJ2-5	TRBD2	TRBV18	TGTGCCAGCTCGCAAGATCTCGGGAGGGGTTGGCAAGAGACCCAGTACTTC	CASSQDLGRGWQETQYF
many	TRBJ2-2	NA	TRBV12-3/TRBV12-4	TGTGCCAGCAGTTTAGTTTCGGGACGGGGAAACACCGGGGAGCTGTTTTTT	CASSLVSGRGNTGELFF
many	TRBJ2-5	NA	TRBV5-1	TGCGCCAGCAGCTTGGCGGGGGCATACCAAGAGACCCAGTACTTC	CASSLAGAYQETQYF
many	TRBJ1-2	NA	TRBV10-3	TGTGCCATCAGTGTCAGGGACGGCAACTATGGCTACACCTTC	CAISVRDGNYGYTF
many	TRBJ1-1	NA	TRBV7-2	TGTGCCAGCAGCTTAATGAACACTGAAGCTTTCTTT	CASSLMNTEAFF
many	TRBJ1-3	TRBD1	TRBV7-2	TGTGCCAGCAGGCCGACAGGGATAGGAAACACCATATATTTT	CASRPTGIGNTIYF
many	TRBJ2-7	NA	TRBV28	TGTGCCAGCACCTTTCCGGCAAGTTACGAGCAGTACTTC	CASTFPASYEQYF
many	TRBJ2-5	NA	TRBV7-3	TGTGCCAGCAGCTTAGGGGGAGTCGCAGGGCAAGAGACCCAGTACTTC	CASSLGGVAGQETQYF
few	TRBJ1-5	NA	TRBV5-1	TGCGCCAGCAGCCCCGGGATAGGTATAGAGCCCCAGAATTTT	CASSPGIGIEPQNF
many	TRBJ2-1	TRBD2	TRBV6-4	TGTGCCAGCAGTGACGGGGAGGGAACCTACAATGAGCAGTTCTTC	CASSDGEGTYNEQFF
many	TRBJ1-1	NA	TRBV6-5	TGTGCCAGCAGTTACTCGGAGGGGGATGAAGCTTTCTTT	CASSYSEGDEAFF
many	TRBJ2-2	TRBD2	TRBV4-3	TGCGCCAGCAGCCAAGATTTAGCGGGGGGGGCAAACACCGGGGAGCTGTTTTTT	CASSQDLAGGANTGELFF
many	TRBJ1-1	TRBD1	TRBV7-9	TGTGCCAGCAGCTTGACAGGGAATGCGAACACTGAAGCTTTCTTT	CASSLTGNANTEAFF
many	TRBJ1-1	TRBD1	TRBV7-2	TGTGCCAGCAGCCCTAGGACAGGGGTTTACGAAACTGAAGCTTTCTTT	CASSPRTGVYETEAFF
many	TRBJ2-6	TRBD1	TRBV28	TGTGCCAGCAGTTGGGGGACAGGGCTTTTTCGCTCTGGGGCCAACGTCCTGACTTTC	CASSWGTGLFRSGANVLTF
many	TRBJ2-5	TRBD1	TRBV24-1	TGTGCCACCAGTGACCATGGACAGGGGGGACGGGAGACCCAGTACTTC	CATSDHGQGGRETQYF
many	TRBJ1-6	NA	TRBV6-6	TGTGCCAGCGGTCCGGTTGTGATTTCACCCCTCCACTTT	CASGPVVISPLHF
NA	TRBJ2-3	NA	TRBV9	TGTGCCAGCAGCGCACCAGTCGGTACGCAGTATTTT	CASSAPVGTQYF
few	TRBJ2-7	TRBD1	TRBV29-1	TGCAGCGTTGAAGTAAGAAAACAGGGGTTGGCCTACGAGCAGTACTTC	CSVEVRKQGLAYEQYF
few	TRBJ2-1	NA	TRBV7-6	TGTGCCAGCAGCTTAGTCGACAGGATCGGCAATGAGCAGTTCTTC	CASSLVDRIGNEQFF
NA	TRBJ1-2	TRBD1	TRBV4-3	TGCGCCAGCAGCCAAGACCCTACAGGGGTCTATGGCTACACCTTC	CASSQDPTGVYGYTF